These 14 T cell receptor beta chains originate from one sample sequenced in a study of T cells in Graves' hyperthyroidism and ophthalmopathy. The investigators amplified TCR beta CDR3 regions from RNA transcripts. With the HTBI primer set, the TCR CDR3 went through a first round of RT-PCR. TCRdb recomputed calls from the multiplex PCR reads with MiXCR, one row per CDR3 protein. Altogether fewer than 800,000 distinct CDR3 sequences are present, roughly 17% being singletons, with the ten largest covering around 7.7%. Sequencing was carried out using blood. The receptors stem from a man between 18 and 35 years old with Graves' hyperthyroidism.

The count of this clonotype is one. A much larger clone sits a single nucleotide away, making a read error possible. This sequence joins TRBV30 and TRBJ1-2, with 7 nucleotides matching TRBD1. The CDR3 spans 18 residues. V gave up 1 base and J gave up 3 bases; unmatched junction bases: 17. Germline V gives CDR1 GTSNPN, CDR2 SVGIG (reference sequence). The CDR3 protein is CAWSGWDRVGLIDYGYTF. The CDR3 bases are TGTGCCTGGAGTGGGTGGGACAGAGTCGGGTTAATCGACTATGGCTACACCTTC.

This clonotype was recorded at least ten times. This chain connects TRBV27 to TRBJ2-7, with D maybe TRBD2 (5 bases). The CDR3 totals 15 residues. Germline assignment: CDR1 MNHEY and CDR2 SMNVEV (reference sequence). V was pared by 0 bases and J by 1 base, with 10 bases between. The CDR3 sequence: CASSLSEDGSYEQYF. For the CDR3, the DNA is TGTGCCAGCAGTTTATCGGAGGACGGGTCCTACGAGCAGTACTTC.

This clonotype was picked up many times. This chain links TRBV20-1 with TRBJ2-3; 10 bases match TRBD2. In germline, CDR1 is DFQATT, CDR2 SNEGSKA (reference sequence). With 5 bases clipped from V and 4 bases from J, the junction kept 12 bases outside the gene matches. The CDR3 is 16 residues long. CDR3 in amino acids: CSAATLQREGADTQYF. As DNA, the CDR3 is TGCAGTGCTGCTACCCTTCAGCGGGAGGGTGCAGATACGCAGTATTTT.

In its sample, this clonotype was seen a few times. The J gene is TRBJ2-7, the V gene TRBV5-1, with TRBD2 matching over 11 bases. CDR1 is SGHRS and CDR2 is YFSETQ in the germline V gene. Germline trimming cut 0 bases from V and 4 bases from J; bases unmatched to any gene: 3. This CDR3 comprises 15 residues. DNA for the CDR3: TGCGCCAGCAGCTTGGAGTCTAGCGGGAGGTACGAGCAGTACTTC. It encodes CASSLESSGRYEQYF.

This chain uses TRBV20-1 with TRBJ1-1, with 8 bases matching TRBD1. Germline V gene sequence: CDR1 DFQATT, CDR2 SNEGSKA (reference sequence). This CDR3 has 15 residues. Trimming removed 6 bases from V and 1 base from J; junction bases left unmatched: 10. The CDR3, as DNA: TGCAGTGCAGTCGGACAGGGAAGCGCGAACACTGAAGCTTTCTTT. It yields the protein CSAVGQGSANTEAFF.

The table lists this clonotype with a few counts. In DNA form, the CDR3 reads TGTGCCAGCAGCCTTGGGGCCGGGTCTAGCACAGATACGCAGTATTTT. Translating it yields CASSLGAGSSTDTQYF. The V and J genes are TRBV3-1 and TRBJ2-3; a weak D match, TRBD1 (5 bases). Between the trimmed V and J ends, which lost 4 bases and 0 bases, there was a span of 14 bases. Germline V gene sequence: CDR1 LGHDT, CDR2 YNNKEL (reference sequence). CDR3 length equals 16 residues.

The gene calls are TRBV9 and TRBJ1-4; possibly TRBD1 for D (5 bases). Trimming removed 4 bases from V and 6 bases from J, with 16 bases in between. The germline gives CDR1 SGDLS, CDR2 YYNGEE. CDR3 size: 15 residues. The DNA for the CDR3 is TGTGCCAGCAGCCGATGGGGGTCTCCGGATGAAAAACTGTTTTTT. Protein product: CASSRWGSPDEKLFF.

This clonotype appeared many times. This sequence joins TRBV30 and TRBJ2-1; no clear D gene. Trimming removed 0 bases from V and 9 bases from J, with 9 bases in between. The germline CDR1 and CDR2 sequences are GTSNPN and SVGIG (reference sequence). This CDR3 is built from 12 residues. The CDR3 here is CAWSVSAAEQFF. The CDR3 bases are TGTGCCTGGAGTGTCTCTGCGGCTGAGCAGTTCTTC.

This clonotype was found a few times. This chain joins TRBV24-1 and TRBJ1-5; D gene unclear. Germline V gene lookup returns CDR1 KGHDR and CDR2 SFDVKD. With 7 bases removed from V and 0 bases from J, the gap between germline ends came to 9 bases. The CDR3 has 14 residues. The chain's CDR3 is CATSEHYSNQPQHF. CDR3 bases: TGTGCCACCAGCGAACACTATAGCAATCAGCCCCAGCATTTT.

The chain recombines TRBV6-1 with TRBJ2-7; D remains unclear. Deletions cut 5 bases from V and 6 bases from J, with 14 bases between. The CDR3 totals 13 residues. Germline CDR1 reads MNHNS; CDR2 reads SASEGT. CDR3 loop: CASSTRTTLEQYF. The CDR3 nucleotides read TGTGCCAGCAGTACCCGGACCACTCTCGAGCAGTACTTC.

The sample holds many counts of this clonotype. The CDR3 here is CSVYRAGITYNEQFF. CDR3 bases: TGCAGCGTTTACCGCGCGGGAATCACCTACAATGAGCAGTTCTTC. The V gene is TRBV29-1, the J gene TRBJ2-1; the D gene is possibly TRBD2 (6 bases). The CDR3 has 15 amino acids. Germline CDR1 reads SQVTM; CDR2 reads ANQGSEA. Trimming took off 5 bases at V and 2 bases at J, with 16 bases between the two ends.

This clonotype was detected ten times or more. The gene calls are TRBV29-1 and TRBJ2-1; D not certain. The V gene's germline CDR1 is SQVTM and CDR2 ANQGSEA. V lost 5 bases to trimming and J lost 2 bases, with 10 bases between them. The length of the CDR3 is 13 residues. CDR3 loop: CSVCGEAYNEQFF. CDR3 DNA sequence: TGCAGCGTTTGTGGTGAAGCCTACAATGAGCAGTTCTTC.

On this clonotype itself: The junction does not match germline at one end; this may be a read error. The genes are TRBV3-1 and TRBJ2-5; D gene uncertain. This CDR3 contains 11 residues. Germline lookup yields CDR1 LGHDT and CDR2 YNNKEL (reference sequence). CDR3 protein: CASSQGKSLDF. DNA for the CDR3: TGTGCCAGCAGCCAAGGGAAGAGCCTCGACTTC.

The chain recombines TRBV5-1 with TRBJ2-7; D remains ambiguous. CDR3 length: 16 amino acids. V lost 0 bases and J lost 4, with 17 bases in between. Germline values: CDR1 SGHRS, CDR2 YFSETQ. The CDR3 protein is CASSLADTLTPYEQYF. In nucleotides, the CDR3 is TGCGCCAGCAGCTTGGCCGACACCCTTACCCCTTACGAGCAGTACTTC.